This is a list of T cell receptor beta chains from one sample in a study of PD-1 blockade in classical Hodgkin lymphoma. This table comes from immunoSEQ multiplex PCR, and its TCRdb copy is limited to in-frame clones, with some not included. The data contain some 62,000 clones, 70% to 90% of them seen just once; the ten biggest clones take up around 12%. Sequencing used peripheral blood mononuclear cells (PBMCs), obtained at baseline. Every receptor here comes from a human donor with classical Hodgkin lymphoma. Both conserved end residues are trimmed from each CDR3. Fields, in order: V gene, J gene, CDR3 protein.

TRBV14	TRBJ2-3	ASSWENTDTQY
TRBV5-1	TRBJ1-1	ASSLAGTGMNTEAF
TRBV7-8	TRBJ2-1	ASSPRTSSHEQF
TRBV15	TRBJ1-4	ATSRERDRWEKLF
TRBV7-2	TRBJ1-2	ASSLAGTAGGYT
TRBV6-5	TRBJ1-4	ASSYSTPPPGEKLF
TRBV7-9	TRBJ2-5	ASSPSGEGETQY
TRBV7-3	TRBJ2-5	ASSSLGQETQY
TRBV7-5	TRBJ1-5	VTSRGAGDQPQH
TRBV19	TRBJ2-6	ASNRGVSGANVLT
TRBV7-2	TRBJ2-3	VSSPASAGGFSPQY
TRBV29-1	TRBJ2-1	SVPTSGYNEQF
TRBV7-9	TRBJ1-4	ASSLQGQGAGGNEKLF
TRBV6-1	TRBJ1-2	ASGQGAANYGYT
TRBV9	TRBJ2-7	ASSVEGSSYEQY
TRBV2	TRBJ2-3	ASSSPSGGSTDTQY
TRBV7-2	TRBJ1-3	ASSPGQSSGNTIY
TRBV19	TRBJ2-5	ASSIVVAGETRAETQY
TRBV6-5	TRBJ1-2	ASSVDISGYT
TRBV7-9	TRBJ2-5	ASSFPSTGTKRGETQY
TRBV5-5	TRBJ1-5	ASSRKFEQGARQPQH
TRBV27	TRBJ1-3	ASSLGGGGNTIY
TRBV27	TRBJ1-2	ASSPSGGYFYGYT
TRBV5-1	TRBJ1-4	ASSLETETEKLF
TRBV7-9	TRBJ2-5	ASSSGTSAETQY
TRBV7-9	TRBJ2-5	ASSDWTIQETQY
TRBV29-1	TRBJ2-7	SAAHRGSSYEQY
TRBV19	TRBJ1-6	ASTAGGNSPLH
TRBV13	TRBJ1-6	ASSLGDRDHSPLH
TRBV7-6	TRBJ2-5	ASSQRGSQETQY
TRBV6-1	TRBJ1-5	ASSYDSSNQPQH
TRBV2	TRBJ2-2	ASRDPTGELF
TRBV20-1	TRBJ2-7	SANQGDEQY
TRBV6-5	TRBJ1-5	ASSPGTEIQPQH
TRBV7-2	TRBJ1-1	ASSFGTYTEAF
TRBV7-9	TRBJ2-6	ASSPGGGAGANVLT
TRBV18	TRBJ2-3	AGYGTSTDTQY
TRBV5-1	TRBJ2-3	ASSWTSVGTDTQY
TRBV18	TRBJ1-2	ASSPLGRDLYGYT
TRBV7-2	TRBJ2-7	ASSLERGPYEQY
TRBV11-2	TRBJ2-2	ASSRLEGAGELF
TRBV5-8	TRBJ1-6	ASSLAVRVNSPLH
TRBV15	TRBJ2-1	ATSRGLASGAWDEQF
TRBV5-6	TRBJ2-7	ASRYGLAGKFYEQY
TRBV6-6	TRBJ1-2	ASSPRRGGGYT
TRBV4-2	TRBJ1-5	ASSQARSGWQPQH
TRBV7-6	TRBJ2-3	ASSGEPPGVFPPDTQY
TRBV28	TRBJ2-7	ASSLLLGPKNSYEQY
TRBV6-6	TRBJ1-2	ASSRYGGDPGFGYT
TRBV30	TRBJ1-3	AWIALRGSGNTIY
TRBV7-4	TRBJ2-7	ASSSSGFWESSYEQY
TRBV2	TRBJ1-1	ASRQGIEAF
TRBV27	TRBJ2-7	ASSFFWGSSYEQY
TRBV2	TRBJ1-1	ASAGAGGGYTEAF
TRBV5-1	TRBJ2-2	ASSLRTSGGAGRTGELF
TRBV10-2	TRBJ1-5	ASRAMGGGGQPQH
TRBV4-2	TRBJ2-1	ASSQDIGGVNEQF